Each of the 32 T cell receptor beta chains below was sequenced from the same sample in a study of T-cell reconstitution after alpha-beta-depleted transplantation in children. Construction of the TCRbeta library involved unique molecular identifiers. TCRdb ran MiXCR on the PCR reads and lists one entry per CDR3 protein. The table includes 500,000 to 750,000 distinct CDR3 sequences, over 10% detected once. The source material was PBMCs, mostly from graft donor cells, sampled 360 days after TCRalphabeta/CD19-depleted stem cell transplant. The receptor source for this set is a male patient aged 10 to 17 who had a stem cell transplant for acute myeloid leukemia, so the T cells may come from the graft donor.

In nucleotides, the CDR3 is TGCAGTGCTCGGACTAGCGGGAGCAATGAGCAGTTCTTC. Translating it yields CSARTSGSNEQFF. The chain is built from TRBV20-1 and TRBJ2-1, with 13 bases aligning to TRBD2. This CDR3 is built from 13 residues. With 5 bases clipped from V and 6 bases from J, the junction kept 1 base outside the gene matches. Germline V gene data show CDR1 as DFQATT and CDR2 as SNEGSKA (reference sequence).

The chain is built from TRBV6-2 or TRBV6-3 and TRBJ2-2, with 10 bases that match TRBD2. The trim removed 8 bases at V and 4 bases at J, leaving 13 bases unmatched. Per germline, CDR1 MNHEY and CDR2 SVGEGT. CDR3 length: 17 residues. CDR3 loop: CASGGRAGGPVTGELFF. Here the CDR3 DNA reads TGTGCCAGCGGGGGAAGAGCGGGAGGGCCGGTCACCGGGGAGCTGTTTTTT.

This clonotype has more than one count but fewer than ten. The chain is built from TRBV20-1 and TRBJ2-1; 10 bases match TRBD2. The CDR3 sequence is 17 residues long. V lost 5 bases to trimming and J lost 3 bases; unmatched junction nucleotides: 13. Germline V gives CDR1 DFQATT, CDR2 SNEGSKA (reference sequence). The CDR3 loop reads CSALRGLADLFYNEQFF. The CDR3 DNA reads TGCAGTGCTCTCCGCGGACTAGCGGACCTATTCTACAATGAGCAGTTCTTC.

The chain links TRBV4-2 to TRBJ1-1; D is uncertain. Germline V gene data show CDR1 as LGHNA and CDR2 as YNFKEQ. The CDR3 has 11 amino acids. The ends were cut back, 5 bases at V and 7 bases at J, with 8 bases in the middle. DNA of the CDR3: TGTGCCAGCAGCATGAAGTATGAAGCTTTCTTT. This translates into CASSMKYEAFF.

Only a few counts were recorded for this clonotype. The J gene is TRBJ2-2, the V gene TRBV29-1; tentative D call: TRBD2 (5 bases). In germline, CDR1 is SQVTM, CDR2 ANQGSEA. The V gene lost 3 bases and the J gene lost 4 bases, with 21 bases spanning the gap. The CDR3 spans 17 residues. CDR3 residues: CSVDSPRAGSSTGELFF. The CDR3 nucleotides are TGCAGCGTTGACTCCCCGCGGGCCGGTTCTAGCACCGGGGAGCTGTTTTTT.

This clonotype was observed a few times. J is TRBJ2-2 and V is TRBV3-1; TRBD2 is a possible D gene (5 bases). The CDR3 consists of 14 residues. Trimming took off 1 base at V and 6 bases at J, with 9 bases between the two ends. The germline V gene encodes CDR1 LGHDT and CDR2 YNNKEL (reference sequence). In DNA, the CDR3 is TGTGCCAGCAGCCAAGCCCAAGCGGCCGGGGAGCTGTTTTTT. It specifies CASSQAQAAGELFF.

Ten or more counts support this clonotype. This chain connects TRBV6-1 to TRBJ1-1; D is ambiguous. The ends were cut back, 5 bases at V and 4 bases at J, with 11 bases in the middle. Germline V gene data show CDR1 as MNHNS and CDR2 as SASEGT. This CDR3 has 13 residues. CDR3 nucleotide sequence: TGTGCCAGCAGTCCCTGGCGGGGCACTGAAGCTTTCTTT. Translated: CASSPWRGTEAFF.

A few counts support this clonotype. The chain employs TRBV2 and TRBJ2-4, with 9 bases that match TRBD1. The CDR3 covers 16 residues. V trimming: 5 bases; J trimming: 2 bases; junction bases outside the gene matches: 7. Germline V gives CDR1 SNHLY, CDR2 FYNNEI. CDR3 DNA sequence: TGTGCCAGCAGTACCCGGGACAGGGATTCCAAAAACATTCAGTACTTC. It specifies CASSTRDRDSKNIQYF. Full variable domain (outside the CDR3, taken from reference TRBV2 and TRBJ2-4): EPEVTQTPSHQVTQMGQEVILRCVPISNHLYFYWYRQILGQKVEFLVSFYNNEISEKSEIFDDQFSVERPDGSNFTLKIRSTKLEDSAMYFCASSTRDRDSKNIQYFGAGTRLSVL.

This clonotype came up a few times. V usage is TRBV9 and J usage is TRBJ2-5, with 13 bases lining up with TRBD2. Unmatched junction bases numbered 6, after V lost 3 bases and J lost 4 bases. The CDR3 spans 16 residues. Per the germline V gene, CDR1 is SGDLS and CDR2 is YYNGEE. CDR3 coding DNA: TGTGCCAGCAGCGAGGGACTAGCGGGACCAGTAGAGACCCAGTACTTC. Protein sequence: CASSEGLAGPVETQYF.

In this sample, this clonotype turned up many times. The gene calls are TRBV28 and TRBJ2-1; 14 bases are shared with TRBD2. Germline CDR1 MDHEN, CDR2 SYDVKM. Trimming at V came to 2 bases and at J to 6 bases, leaving 9 bases not matched to a gene. The CDR3 runs to 18 residues. In DNA form, the CDR3 reads TGTGCCAGCAGTTTAGCTCGTGAGGGGACTAGCGGGGGCAATGAGCAGTTCTTC. It codes for CASSLAREGTSGGNEQFF.

This clonotype was counted a few times. The chain combines TRBV28 with TRBJ2-1, with D hard to call. Germline V gives CDR1 MDHEN, CDR2 SYDVKM. CDR3 length: 10 residues. Trimming took off 3 bases at V and 9 bases at J, with 3 bases between the two ends. DNA of the CDR3: TGTGCCAGCAGTTTGCGTGAGCAGTTCTTC. Translating gives CASSLREQFF.

The chain links TRBV27 to TRBJ2-7; 8 bases map to TRBD1. CDR1 and CDR2 from the germline V gene are MNHEY and SMNVEV (reference sequence). This CDR3 spans 14 amino acids. Trimming cost V 3 bases and J 3 bases; bases outside gene matches: 4. CDR3 loop: CASSFGDRHYEQYF. Written as DNA, the CDR3 is TGTGCCAGCAGTTTCGGGGACAGGCACTACGAGCAGTACTTC.

V and J are TRBV3-1 and TRBJ2-2, with a possible D match to TRBD2 (6 bases). CDR1 LGHDT and CDR2 YNNKEL come from the germline V gene (reference sequence). Trimming cost V 0 bases and J 2 bases, with 13 bases left between them. CDR3 size: 17 residues. The CDR3 loop reads CASSQDRASVNTGELFF. The CDR3 DNA reads TGTGCCAGCAGCCAAGATCGGGCTAGCGTTAACACCGGGGAGCTGTTTTTT.

This chain uses TRBV7-9 with TRBJ2-2; D is ambiguous. The CDR3 extends over 13 amino acids. Trimming took off 2 bases at V and 8 bases at J, with 9 bases between the two ends. The germline V gene has CDR1 SEHNR and CDR2 FQNEAQ (reference sequence). The CDR3 is CASSLTEVGELFF. The DNA of the CDR3 is TGTGCCAGCAGCTTAACCGAGGTTGGGGAGCTGTTTTTT.

This clonotype was recorded many times. The rearrangement joins TRBV5-6 to TRBJ2-5; 9 nucleotides line up with TRBD2. CDR1 is SGHDT, CDR2 YYEEEE, per germline. The CDR3 loop spans 13 amino acids. V lost 3 bases, J lost 5 bases, and 2 bases stayed unmatched. The CDR3 nucleotides are TGTGCCAGCAGCTCCGGACTAGCGGAGACCCAGTACTTC. As protein: CASSSGLAETQYF.

This clonotype occurred many times. J is TRBJ2-7 and V is TRBV28; the D gene could be TRBD1 or TRBD2 (5 bases each). The CDR3 has 14 residues. Trimming removed 7 bases at V and 0 bases at J, with 13 bases between. Germline CDR1 and CDR2: MDHEN and SYDVKM. Here the CDR3 reads CASTPLGPSYEQYF. The CDR3 coding sequence is TGTGCCAGCACCCCTTTGGGACCCTCCTACGAGCAGTACTTC.

The V and J genes are TRBV5-1 and TRBJ2-3; the D gene is possibly TRBD2 (6 bases). The CDR3 is made up of 15 amino acids. V lost 2 bases, J lost 1 base, and 11 bases lay in between. The germline V gene encodes CDR1 SGHRS and CDR2 YFSETQ. The CDR3 DNA reads as TGCGCCAGCAGCTTTTGGGACTCTGGCACAGATACGCAGTATTTT. Translating it yields CASSFWDSGTDTQYF.

This clonotype was counted a few times. The genes are TRBV5-1 and TRBJ2-1; D is possibly TRBD1 (7 bases). CDR3 size: 23 residues. From germline, CDR1 is SGHRS and CDR2 YFSETQ. Trimming left V 0 bases short and J 1 base short, with 32 bases between. CDR3 nucleotide sequence: TGCGCCAGCAGCTTGGCCCCGACAGGGTTCGGGAGAGGGGAAATAGGATCCTACAATGAGCAGTTCTTC. Its protein is CASSLAPTGFGRGEIGSYNEQFF.

This clonotype has a handful of counts. V gene TRBV5-6 combines with J gene TRBJ2-7, with D possibly TRBD2 on 5 matching bases. The CDR3 is 13 residues long. Trimming removed 3 bases from V and 6 bases from J, with 13 bases in between. Per the germline V gene, CDR1 is SGHDT and CDR2 is YYEEEE. This CDR3 reads CASSSREDLEQYF. The CDR3, as DNA: TGTGCCAGCAGCTCCCGGGAAGACCTCGAGCAGTACTTC.

This clonotype was counted between two and nine times. The chain combines TRBV29-1 with TRBJ2-7; TRBD1 or TRBD2 may be the D gene (5 bases each). Per the germline V gene, CDR1 is SQVTM and CDR2 is ANQGSEA. The CDR3 length is 15 residues. Trimming shortened V by 0 bases and J by 1 base, and 13 bases separated the two germline ends. This CDR3 is CSVEDGTPISYEQYF. As DNA, the CDR3 is TGCAGCGTTGAAGATGGGACCCCAATATCCTACGAGCAGTACTTC.

This clonotype was picked up a small number of times. The chain joins TRBV4-2 to TRBJ2-1; 8 bases are a match to TRBD2. The V segment lost 1 base and the J segment 0 bases; nucleotides outside the gene matches: 8. The CDR3 sequence is 18 residues long. From germline, CDR1 is LGHNA and CDR2 YNFKEQ. CDR3 DNA: TGTGCCAGCAGCCAAGGGACTAGCCATTCGAGCTCCTACAATGAGCAGTTCTTC. It yields the protein CASSQGTSHSSSYNEQFF.

This clonotype was found a few times. This chain links TRBV20-1 with TRBJ1-5; 8 nucleotides match TRBD1. The CDR3 spans 18 residues. V shed 0 bases and J 1 base; nucleotides not matched to a gene: 11. CDR1 is DFQATT, CDR2 SNEGSKA, per germline (reference sequence). CDR3 nucleotides: TGCAGTGCTAGAGAAGAGACAGGGGATGTGTGGAGCAATCAGCCCCAGCATTTT. Protein sequence: CSAREETGDVWSNQPQHF.

This clonotype was seen repeatedly, ten times or more. This chain joins TRBV7-2 and TRBJ2-5; either TRBD1 or TRBD2 may supply D (5 bases each). The ends were cut back, 5 bases at V and 2 bases at J, with 18 bases in the middle. The CDR3 loop spans 16 amino acids. Germline V gene sequence: CDR1 SGHTA, CDR2 FQGNSA. The CDR3 DNA follows: TGTGCCAGCAGCCCCGTCGGGGCAGGTTCTCAAGAGACCCAGTACTTC. Protein: CASSPVGAGSQETQYF. The whole variable domain, remainder taken from reference TRBV7-2 and TRBJ2-5, is GAGVSQSPSNKVTEKGKDVELRCDPISGHTALYWYRQSLGQGLEFLIYFQGNSAPDKSGLPSDRFSAERTGGSVSTLTIQRTQQEDSAVYLCASSPVGAGSQETQYFGPGTRLLVL.

This clonotype has at least ten counts. The V and J genes are TRBV6-2 or TRBV6-3 and TRBJ2-7; a possible D gene is TRBD2 (5 bases). The germline V gene has CDR1 MNHEY and CDR2 SVGEGT. V was shortened by 2 bases and J by 3 bases, with 11 bases between the two germline ends. CDR3 length equals 14 residues. CDR3: CASSYVGVNYEQYF. Written as DNA, the CDR3 is TGTGCCAGCAGTTACGTGGGAGTGAACTACGAGCAGTACTTC.

V gene TRBV7-2 combines with J gene TRBJ2-7; 9 nucleotides match TRBD2. This CDR3 region has 16 residues. The germline gives CDR1 SGHTA, CDR2 FQGNSA. After removal of 5 bases from V and 3 bases from J, the junction contained 11 bases not matched to a gene. The CDR3, as DNA: TGTGCCAGCAGCGCGGTACAGGGGACTAGCATCTACGAGCAGTACTTC. Its translation: CASSAVQGTSIYEQYF.

The sample holds a few counts of this clonotype. V gene TRBV20-1 combines with J gene TRBJ1-1, with D unclear. CDR1 and CDR2 from the germline V gene are DFQATT and SNEGSKA (reference sequence). V lost 6 bases, J lost 1 base, and 12 bases lay in between. The length of the CDR3 is 13 residues. CDR3 nucleotides: TGCAGTGCACCGGACGGTTCGAACACTGAAGCTTTCTTT. Its translation: CSAPDGSNTEAFF.

The chain has TRBV2 and TRBJ2-7; 10 positions match TRBD2. The CDR3 covers 18 residues. Germline assignment: CDR1 SNHLY and CDR2 FYNNEI. The ends lost 3 bases at V and 6 bases at J; junction bases unmatched: 17. The CDR3 reads CASSDLGVTSGKGSEQYF. CDR3 DNA: TGTGCCAGCAGTGACTTAGGAGTTACTAGCGGGAAAGGGTCCGAGCAGTACTTC.

This chain joins TRBV7-8 and TRBJ1-1, with D tentatively TRBD1 (6 bases). Germline-derived CDR1 and CDR2 are SGHVS and FQNEAQ. Trimming stripped 0 bases from V and 6 bases from J, with 20 bases between. The CDR3 spans 17 residues. The CDR3 nucleotides are TGTGCCAGCAGCTTAGCGGGGAGACAGGACCTATTGGCTGAAGCTTTCTTT. The encoded protein is CASSLAGRQDLLAEAFF.

This clonotype was counted a few times. CDR3 DNA: TGTGCCAGCAGTGCTCGCGGGTTACAGGGGCCAACGAGCTCCTATAATTCACCCCTCCACTTT. This codes for CASSARGLQGPTSSYNSPLHF. The genes are TRBV28 and TRBJ1-6, with 7 positions matching TRBD1. The CDR3 sequence is 21 residues long. Germline-derived CDR1 and CDR2 are MDHEN and SYDVKM. Unmatched junction bases numbered 19, after V lost 5 bases and J lost 0 bases.

This clonotype showed up many times. The chain has TRBV12-3 or TRBV12-4 and TRBJ2-2; weak D call: TRBD1 (6 bases). The CDR3 covers 16 residues. The V and J ends lost 4 bases and 0 bases respectively, with 12 bases between them. CDR3 sequence reads: CASSSAGASNTGELFF. The CDR3 bases are TGTGCCAGCAGTTCGGCAGGGGCTTCGAACACCGGGGAGCTGTTTTTT.

This sequence joins TRBV4-2 and TRBJ2-7, with D perhaps TRBD1 (6 bases). The CDR3 consists of 14 residues. V lost 4 bases, J lost 2 bases, and 12 bases lay in between. The germline gives CDR1 LGHNA, CDR2 YNFKEQ. The CDR3 loop reads CASSPRTDTYEQYF. As DNA, the CDR3 is TGTGCCAGCAGCCCCCGGACAGATACCTACGAGCAGTACTTC.

V is TRBV20-1 and J is TRBJ1-5, with 7 bases fitting TRBD1. The CDR3 extends over 15 amino acids. The germline V gene has CDR1 DFQATT and CDR2 SNEGSKA (reference sequence). Trimming at V came to 0 bases and at J to 4 bases, leaving 6 bases not matched to a gene. The CDR3 sequence: CSARDPVTGNQPQHF. The CDR3 DNA is TGCAGTGCTAGAGATCCTGTGACAGGGAATCAGCCCCAGCATTTT.